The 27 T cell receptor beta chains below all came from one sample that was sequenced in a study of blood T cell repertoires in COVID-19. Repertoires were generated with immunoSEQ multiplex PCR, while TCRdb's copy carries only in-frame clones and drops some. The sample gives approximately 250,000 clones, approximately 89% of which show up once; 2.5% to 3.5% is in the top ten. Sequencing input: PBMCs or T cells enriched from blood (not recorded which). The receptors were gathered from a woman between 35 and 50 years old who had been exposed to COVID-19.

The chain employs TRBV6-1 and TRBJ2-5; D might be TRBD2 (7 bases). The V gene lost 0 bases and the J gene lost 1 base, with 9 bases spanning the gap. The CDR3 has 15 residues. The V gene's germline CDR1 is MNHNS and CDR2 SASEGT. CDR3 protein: CASSEAGGGQETQYF. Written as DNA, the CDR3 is TGTGCCAGCAGTGAAGCGGGAGGGGGCCAAGAGACCCAGTACTTC.

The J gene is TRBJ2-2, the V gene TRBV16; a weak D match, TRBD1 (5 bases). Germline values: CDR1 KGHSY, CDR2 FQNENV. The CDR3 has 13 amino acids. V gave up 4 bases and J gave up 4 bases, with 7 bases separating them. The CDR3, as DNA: TGTGCCAGCAGCCCGACAGTCACCGGGGAGCTGTTTTTT. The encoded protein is CASSPTVTGELFF.

The CDR3 region is CASSQERQGYSPLHF. DNA for the CDR3: TGTGCCAGCAGCCAAGAGCGTCAGGGATACTCACCCCTCCACTTT. The chain joins TRBV4-2 to TRBJ1-6; perhaps TRBD1 as D (5 bases). Germline V gene sequence: CDR1 LGHNA, CDR2 YNFKEQ. Trimming cost V 0 bases and J 10 bases, with 13 bases left between them. The CDR3 consists of 15 residues.

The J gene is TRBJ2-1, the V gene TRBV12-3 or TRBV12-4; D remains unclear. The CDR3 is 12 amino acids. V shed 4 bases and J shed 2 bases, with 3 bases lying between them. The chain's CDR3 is CASSSPYNEQFF. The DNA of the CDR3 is TGTGCCAGCAGTTCTCCCTACAATGAGCAGTTCTTC.

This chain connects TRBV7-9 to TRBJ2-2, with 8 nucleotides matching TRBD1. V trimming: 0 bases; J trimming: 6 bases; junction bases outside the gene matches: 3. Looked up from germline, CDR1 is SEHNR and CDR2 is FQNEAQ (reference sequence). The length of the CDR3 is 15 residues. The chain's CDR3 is CASSLAQGDAGELFF. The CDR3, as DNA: TGTGCCAGCAGCTTAGCACAGGGGGATGCCGGGGAGCTGTTTTTT.

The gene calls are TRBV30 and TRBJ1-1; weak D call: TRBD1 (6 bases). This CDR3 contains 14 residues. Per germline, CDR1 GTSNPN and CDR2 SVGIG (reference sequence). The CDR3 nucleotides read TGTGCTTCTTGGGGGGGGACAAATTACACTGAAGCTTTCTTT. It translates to CASWGGTNYTEAFF.

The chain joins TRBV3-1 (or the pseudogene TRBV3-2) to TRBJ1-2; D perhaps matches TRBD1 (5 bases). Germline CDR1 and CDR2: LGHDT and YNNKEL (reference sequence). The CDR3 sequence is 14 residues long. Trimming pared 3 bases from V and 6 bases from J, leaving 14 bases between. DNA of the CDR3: TGTGCCAGCAGCCAGGTGGGGGGTTTTAATGGCTACACCTTC. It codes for CASSQVGGFNGYTF.

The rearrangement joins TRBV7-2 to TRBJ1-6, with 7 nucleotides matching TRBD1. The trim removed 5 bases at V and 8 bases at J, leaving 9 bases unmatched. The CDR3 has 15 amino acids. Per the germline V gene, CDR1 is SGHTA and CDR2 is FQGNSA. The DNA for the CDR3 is TGTGCCAGCAGCAAAACCGGGACAGCTTATTCACCCCTCCACTTT. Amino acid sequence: CASSKTGTAYSPLHF. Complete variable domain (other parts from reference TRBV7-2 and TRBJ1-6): GAGVSQSPSNKVTEKGKDVELRCDPISGHTALYWYRQSLGQGLEFLIYFQGNSAPDKSGLPSDRFSAERTGGSVSTLTIQRTQQEDSAVYLCASSKTGTAYSPLHFGNGTRLTVT.

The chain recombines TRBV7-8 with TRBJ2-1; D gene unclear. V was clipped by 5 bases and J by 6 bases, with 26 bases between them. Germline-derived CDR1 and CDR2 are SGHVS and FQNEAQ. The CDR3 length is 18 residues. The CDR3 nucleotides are TGTGCCAGCAGCCCAGCCCTGTCGCAGGTCCTCTCCCTCAATGAGCAGTTCTTC. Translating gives CASSPALSQVLSLNEQFF.

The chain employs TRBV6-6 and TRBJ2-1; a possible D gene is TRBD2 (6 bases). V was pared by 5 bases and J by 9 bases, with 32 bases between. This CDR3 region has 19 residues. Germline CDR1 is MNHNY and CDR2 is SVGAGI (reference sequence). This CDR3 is CASSRTGGTPQPRAAEQFF. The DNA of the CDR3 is TGTGCCAGCAGTCGAACTGGCGGGACTCCCCAACCCAGGGCGGCTGAGCAGTTCTTC.

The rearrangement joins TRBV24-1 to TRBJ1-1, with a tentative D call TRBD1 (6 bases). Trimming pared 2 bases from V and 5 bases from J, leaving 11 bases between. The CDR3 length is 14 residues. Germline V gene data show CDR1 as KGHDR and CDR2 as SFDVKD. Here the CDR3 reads CATSDSRRGTEAFF. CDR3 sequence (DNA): TGTGCCACCAGTGATTCCAGAAGGGGGACTGAAGCTTTCTTT.

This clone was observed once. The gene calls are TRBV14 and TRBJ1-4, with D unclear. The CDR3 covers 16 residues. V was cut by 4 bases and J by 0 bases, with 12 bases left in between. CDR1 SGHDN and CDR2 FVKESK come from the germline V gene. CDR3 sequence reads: CASSPRGGPTNEKLFF. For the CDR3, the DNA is TGTGCCAGCAGCCCGCGAGGAGGGCCAACTAATGAAAAACTGTTTTTT.

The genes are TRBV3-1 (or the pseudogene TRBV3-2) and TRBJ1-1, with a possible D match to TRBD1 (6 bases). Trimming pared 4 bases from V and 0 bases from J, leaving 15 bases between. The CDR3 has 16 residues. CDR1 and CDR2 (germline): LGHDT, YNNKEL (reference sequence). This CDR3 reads CASSRGTLDMNTEAFF. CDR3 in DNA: TGTGCCAGCAGCCGAGGGACATTGGATATGAACACTGAAGCTTTCTTT.

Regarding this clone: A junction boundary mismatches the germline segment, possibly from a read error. CDR3 loop: CASSYGGGGTDTQYF. Here the CDR3 DNA reads TGTGCCAGCAGCTACGGAGGAGGCGGCACAGATACGCAGTATTTT. The chain has TRBV5-1 and TRBJ2-3, with a weak D call TRBD2 (5 bases). This CDR3 has 15 amino acids. Germline V lookup: CDR1 SGHRS, CDR2 YFSETQ.

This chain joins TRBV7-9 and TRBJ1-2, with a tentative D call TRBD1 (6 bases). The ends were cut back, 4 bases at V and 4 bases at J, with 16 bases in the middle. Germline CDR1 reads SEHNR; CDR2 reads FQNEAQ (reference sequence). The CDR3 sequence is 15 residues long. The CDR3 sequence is CASSSWSGVGYGYTF. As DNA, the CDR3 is TGTGCCAGCAGCTCCTGGTCAGGGGTTGGCTATGGCTACACCTTC.

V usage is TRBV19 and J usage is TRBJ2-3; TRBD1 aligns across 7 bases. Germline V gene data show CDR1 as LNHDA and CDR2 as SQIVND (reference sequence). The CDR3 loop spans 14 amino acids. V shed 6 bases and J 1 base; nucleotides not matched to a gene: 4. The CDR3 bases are TGTGCCAGTAGGGACGGGACAGGCACAGATACGCAGTATTTT. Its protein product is CASRDGTGTDTQYF.

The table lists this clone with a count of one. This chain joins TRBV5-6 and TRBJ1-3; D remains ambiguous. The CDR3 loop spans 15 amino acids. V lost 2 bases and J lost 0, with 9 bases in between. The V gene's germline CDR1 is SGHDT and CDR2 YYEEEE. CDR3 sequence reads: CASSFTGFSGNTIYF. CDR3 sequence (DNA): TGTGCCAGCAGCTTTACGGGGTTCTCTGGAAACACCATATATTTT.

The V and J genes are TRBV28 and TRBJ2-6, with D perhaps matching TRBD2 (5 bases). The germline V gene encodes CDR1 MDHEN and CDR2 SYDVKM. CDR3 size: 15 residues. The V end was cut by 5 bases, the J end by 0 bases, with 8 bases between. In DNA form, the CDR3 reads TGTGCCAGCAGTCCGGGGTCCTCTGGGGCCAACGTCCTGACTTTC. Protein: CASSPGSSGANVLTF. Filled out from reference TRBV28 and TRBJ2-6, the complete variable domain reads DVKVTQSSRYLVKRTGEKVFLECVQDMDHENMFWYRQDPGLGLRLIYFSYDVKMKEKGDIPEGYSVSREKKERFSLILESASTNQTSMYLCASSPGSSGANVLTFGAGSRLTVL.

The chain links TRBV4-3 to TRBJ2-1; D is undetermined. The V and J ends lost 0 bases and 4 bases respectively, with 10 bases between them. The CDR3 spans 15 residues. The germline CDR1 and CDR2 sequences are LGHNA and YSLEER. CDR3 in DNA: TGCGCCAGCAGCCAAGATGCATCGGTTTACAATGAGCAGTTCTTC. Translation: CASSQDASVYNEQFF.

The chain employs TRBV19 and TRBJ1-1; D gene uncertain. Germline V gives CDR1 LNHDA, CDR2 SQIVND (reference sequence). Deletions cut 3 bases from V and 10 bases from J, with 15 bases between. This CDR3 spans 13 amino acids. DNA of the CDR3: TGTGCCAGTAGTATCCCCCCGGGTGTTGGAGCTTTCTTT. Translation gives CASSIPPGVGAFF.

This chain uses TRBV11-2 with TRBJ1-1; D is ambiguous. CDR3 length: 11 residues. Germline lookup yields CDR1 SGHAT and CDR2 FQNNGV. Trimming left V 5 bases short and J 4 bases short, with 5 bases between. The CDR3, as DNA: TGTGCCAGCAGCCCCATCACTGAAGCTTTCTTT. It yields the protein CASSPITEAFF.

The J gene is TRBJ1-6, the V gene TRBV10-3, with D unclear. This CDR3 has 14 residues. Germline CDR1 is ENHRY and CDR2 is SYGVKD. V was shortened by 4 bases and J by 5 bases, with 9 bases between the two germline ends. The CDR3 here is CAISVGQNNSPLHF. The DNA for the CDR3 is TGTGCCATCAGTGTTGGGCAGAATAATTCACCCCTCCACTTT.

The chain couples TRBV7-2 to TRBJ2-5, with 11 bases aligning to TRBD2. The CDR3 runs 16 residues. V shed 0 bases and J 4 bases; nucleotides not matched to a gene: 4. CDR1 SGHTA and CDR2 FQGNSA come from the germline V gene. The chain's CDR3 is CASSLAGTSGPETQYF. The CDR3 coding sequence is TGTGCCAGCAGCTTAGCCGGGACTAGCGGTCCAGAGACCCAGTACTTC. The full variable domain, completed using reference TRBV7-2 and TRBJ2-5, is GAGVSQSPSNKVTEKGKDVELRCDPISGHTALYWYRQSLGQGLEFLIYFQGNSAPDKSGLPSDRFSAERTGGSVSTLTIQRTQQEDSAVYLCASSLAGTSGPETQYFGPGTRLLVL.

The CDR3 nucleotides are TGTGCCAGCAGCAAAGGGGGGGGGATCTATGGCTACACCTTC. Amino acid sequence: CASSKGGGIYGYTF. The rearrangement joins TRBV6-5 to TRBJ1-2, with D maybe TRBD1 (6 bases). Germline loops: CDR1 MNHEY, CDR2 SVGAGI. The CDR3 is made up of 14 amino acids. V lost 6 bases, J lost 4 bases, and 15 bases lay in between.

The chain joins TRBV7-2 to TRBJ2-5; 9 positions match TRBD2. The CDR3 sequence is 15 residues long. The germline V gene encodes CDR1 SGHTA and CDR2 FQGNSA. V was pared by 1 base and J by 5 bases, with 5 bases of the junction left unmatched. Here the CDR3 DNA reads TGTGCCAGCAGCTTAGGGGCTAGCGGGGCTGAGACCCAGTACTTC. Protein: CASSLGASGAETQYF. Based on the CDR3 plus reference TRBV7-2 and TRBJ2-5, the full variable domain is GAGVSQSPSNKVTEKGKDVELRCDPISGHTALYWYRQSLGQGLEFLIYFQGNSAPDKSGLPSDRFSAERTGGSVSTLTIQRTQQEDSAVYLCASSLGASGAETQYFGPGTRLLVL.

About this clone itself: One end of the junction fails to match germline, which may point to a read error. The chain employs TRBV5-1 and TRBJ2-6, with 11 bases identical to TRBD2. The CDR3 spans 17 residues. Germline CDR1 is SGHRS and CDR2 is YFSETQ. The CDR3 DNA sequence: TGTGCCAGCAGCATGACTAGCGGGAACTCTGGGGCCAACGTCCTGACTTTC. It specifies CASSMTSGNSGANVLTF.

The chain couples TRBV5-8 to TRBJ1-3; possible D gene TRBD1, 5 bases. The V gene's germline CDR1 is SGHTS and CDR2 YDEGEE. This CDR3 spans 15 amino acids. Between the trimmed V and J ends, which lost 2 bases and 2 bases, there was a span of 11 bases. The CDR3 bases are TGTGCCAGCAGCTTTGGGCAGGGCCCTGGAAACACCATATATTTT. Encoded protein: CASSFGQGPGNTIYF.